Following are 32 T cell receptor beta chains from one sample sequenced in a study of OX40 agonist ivuxolimab in advanced cancers. Libraries came from the immunoSEQ multiplex PCR assay. TCRdb re-hosts the immuneACCESS table, in-frame sequences only. Its copies lack some clones; in the studies checked, an unresolved V gene accounts for under half of them, and the cause for the rest is not known. This sample lists fewer than 40,000 clones; roughly 80% were detected once. The ten largest clonotypes hold about an eighth of the sample. Sequencing used CD4+ or CD8+ T cells sorted from blood, obtained in a trial of the OX40 agonist ivuxolimab. The receptor source for this set is an adult with an advanced solid tumor such as melanoma, head and neck, liver or kidney cancer.

V is TRBV28 and J is TRBJ2-1; 7 bases are shared with TRBD2. The V segment lost 8 bases and the J segment 0 bases; nucleotides outside the gene matches: 10. This CDR3 has 16 amino acids. The germline V gene has CDR1 MDHEN and CDR2 SYDVKM. The CDR3 protein is CASGPLGGSSYNEQFF. CDR3 nucleotides: TGTGCCAGCGGCCCATTGGGGGGGAGCTCCTACAATGAGCAGTTCTTC.

The chain recombines TRBV7-9 with TRBJ2-5, with TRBD1 matching over 9 bases. Germline loops: CDR1 SEHNR, CDR2 FQNEAQ (reference sequence). J lost 5 bases, V lost 1 base, and 11 bases had no gene match. The CDR3 covers 17 residues. CDR3 sequence: CASSLGLTDRGLETQYF. The CDR3 DNA sequence: TGTGCCAGCAGCTTAGGGTTGACGGACAGGGGCCTGGAGACCCAGTACTTC.

The V and J genes are TRBV9 and TRBJ2-5, with TRBD1 matching 7 bases. From germline, CDR1 is SGDLS and CDR2 YYNGEE. CDR3 length equals 15 residues. The V and J ends lost 4 bases and 2 bases, in that order; junction bases with no gene match: 8. DNA of the CDR3: TGTGCCAGCAGCCCCGGGACAGCTAAACAAGAGACCCAGTACTTC. Translated: CASSPGTAKQETQYF.

This clone was detected a few times. This sequence joins TRBV19 and TRBJ2-3; tentatively, D is TRBD1 or TRBD2 (6 bases each). Trimming took off 5 bases at V and 2 bases at J, with 8 bases between the two ends. Germline CDR1 and CDR2: LNHDA and SQIVND (reference sequence). This CDR3 comprises 13 residues. The CDR3, as DNA: TGTGCCAGTAGTCGGGGGCTCACAGATACGCAGTATTTT. Translation: CASSRGLTDTQYF. Variable domain in full (rest from reference TRBV19 and TRBJ2-3): DGGITQSPKYLFRKEGQNVTLSCEQNLNHDAMYWYRQDPGQGLRLIYYSQIVNDFQKGDIAEGYSVSREKKESFPLTVTSAQKNPTAFYLCASSRGLTDTQYFGPGTRLTVL.

To note about this clone: Other DNA sequences in this specimen translate into the identical CDR3. The chain couples TRBV28 to TRBJ1-2; no firm D call. The ends were cut back, 2 bases at V and 4 bases at J, with 5 bases in the middle. The V gene's germline CDR1 is MDHEN and CDR2 SYDVKM. The CDR3 totals 12 residues. The CDR3 reads CASSLGSYGYTF. In nucleotides, the CDR3 is TGTGCCAGCAGTTTAGGGTCCTATGGCTACACCTTC.

The chain recombines TRBV7-2 with TRBJ2-7; maybe TRBD2 (6 bases). V lost 5 bases and J lost 7, with 18 bases in between. Germline V gives CDR1 SGHTA, CDR2 FQGNSA. The CDR3 spans 14 residues. Written as DNA, the CDR3 is TGTGCCAGCAGCCGAACGAGTGGGACTTTTGAGCAGTACTTC. Translated: CASSRTSGTFEQYF.

The chain has TRBV5-1 and TRBJ2-7; 7 bases map to TRBD2. The V gene end was trimmed by 2 bases and the J gene end by 5 bases; junction bases not matched to a gene: 10. Germline V gene data show CDR1 as SGHRS and CDR2 as YFSETQ. The CDR3 extends over 15 amino acids. The CDR3 nucleotides read TGCGCCAGCAGCTTTGGGGCGGGAGTGGGGGACGAGCAGTACTTC. Translated: CASSFGAGVGDEQYF.

The V call is TRBV19, the J call TRBJ2-7; D ambiguous. The germline V and J ends were trimmed by 5 bases and 1 base, with 9 bases remaining between them. The CDR3 has 13 amino acids. Germline CDR1 reads LNHDA; CDR2 reads SQIVND (reference sequence). The DNA for the CDR3 is TGTGCCAGTAGTGTCCACGTGTCCTACGAGCAGTACTTC. It is translated as CASSVHVSYEQYF.

CDR3 nucleotides: TGTGCCAGCAGTCCTTACAATGAGCAGTTCTTC. It yields the protein CASSPYNEQFF. This rearrangement joins TRBV2 to TRBJ2-1; D remains unclear. The CDR3 extends over 11 amino acids. Trimming took 5 bases from V and 4 from J, leaving 3 bases between them. Looked up from germline, CDR1 is SNHLY and CDR2 is FYNNEI.

The chain recombines TRBV27 with TRBJ2-7; TRBD2 matches 8 bases. Germline V CDR1 and CDR2: MNHEY, SMNVEV (reference sequence). This CDR3 comprises 15 residues. The ends lost 6 bases at V and 9 bases at J; junction bases unmatched: 16. CDR3 sequence (DNA): TGTGCCAGCAGGCTAGACAGTAGCGGGATCTCCGGGCAGTACTTC. Its translation is CASRLDSSGISGQYF.

The sample holds one count of this clone. V usage is TRBV2 and J usage is TRBJ2-5, with 9 bases matching TRBD1. Germline CDR1 reads SNHLY; CDR2 reads FYNNEI. The CDR3 covers 14 residues. The V and J ends lost 5 bases and 2 bases, in that order; junction bases with no gene match: 3. DNA of the CDR3: TGTGCCAGCAGTAGGGACAGGGCTCAAGAGACCCAGTACTTC. Its protein product is CASSRDRAQETQYF.

This clone showed up just a few times. V is TRBV14 and J is TRBJ1-5, with D unresolved. Trimming pared 4 bases from V and 5 bases from J, leaving 9 bases between. Germline V CDR1 and CDR2: SGHDN, FVKESK. The CDR3 consists of 13 residues. The CDR3 sequence is CASSRGEYQPQHF. The DNA for the CDR3 is TGTGCCAGCAGCCGCGGGGAGTATCAGCCCCAGCATTTT.

The chain couples TRBV5-5 to TRBJ1-2; D ambiguous. Germline values: CDR1 SGHKS, CDR2 YYEKEE (reference sequence). The CDR3 runs 14 residues. The ends were cut back, 2 bases at V and 4 bases at J, with 12 bases in the middle. CDR3 DNA: TGTGCCAGCAGCTTAGACGGGCAGCCCTATGGCTACACCTTC. Translating gives CASSLDGQPYGYTF. The whole variable domain, remainder taken from reference TRBV5-5 and TRBJ1-2, is DAGVTQSPTHLIKTRGQQVTLRCSPISGHKSVSWYQQVLGQGPQFIFQYYEKEERGRGNFPDRFSARQFPNYSSELNVNALLLGDSALYLCASSLDGQPYGYTFGSGTRLTVV.

The chain recombines TRBV4-1 with TRBJ2-1; D may be TRBD2 (6 bases). The CDR3 contains 14 residues. Germline V gene lookup returns CDR1 MGHRA and CDR2 YSYEKL. With 4 bases removed from V and 1 base from J, the gap between germline ends came to 8 bases. The CDR3 DNA follows: TGCGCCAGCAGCCGGACTATTTCCTACAATGAGCAGTTCTTC. This codes for CASSRTISYNEQFF.

J is TRBJ1-3 and V is TRBV5-1; the D is unclear. Trimming took off 4 bases at V and 0 bases at J, with 8 bases between the two ends. The germline CDR1 and CDR2 sequences are SGHRS and YFSETQ. The CDR3 is 14 residues long. This CDR3 reads CASSESGSGNTIYF. Written as DNA, the CDR3 is TGCGCCAGCAGCGAGTCGGGCTCTGGAAACACCATATATTTT.

The genes are TRBV9 and TRBJ1-5; tentatively, D is TRBD1 (6 bases). Germline CDR1 SGDLS, CDR2 YYNGEE. The CDR3 runs to 14 residues. V was clipped by 3 bases and J by 1 base, with 8 bases between them. CDR3 amino acids: CASSGGGSNQPQHF. The CDR3 region has the DNA TGTGCCAGCAGCGGAGGGGGAAGCAATCAGCCCCAGCATTTT.

V gene TRBV28 combines with J gene TRBJ2-2; tentative D call: TRBD1 (6 bases). Germline loops: CDR1 MDHEN, CDR2 SYDVKM. V shed 8 bases and J shed 3 bases, with 13 bases lying between them. CDR3 length: 14 amino acids. The CDR3 nucleotides are TGTGCCAGCGACGGAGACAGGTACACCGGGGAGCTGTTTTTT. Translating it yields CASDGDRYTGELFF.

V usage is TRBV7-6 and J usage is TRBJ1-6, with D tentatively TRBD1 (5 bases). The CDR3 extends over 15 amino acids. Per the germline V gene, CDR1 is SGHVS and CDR2 is FNYEAQ. The V end lost 1 base, the J end lost 10 bases, and 14 bases lay between the germline ends. The CDR3 region is CASSLGGVGRSPLHF. CDR3 DNA: TGTGCCAGCAGCTTAGGGGGGGTAGGGCGATCACCCCTCCACTTT.

CDR3 amino acids: CAISESTTVNEQFF. CDR3 DNA: TGTGCCATCAGTGAGTCGACGACAGTTAATGAGCAGTTCTTC. The chain couples TRBV10-3 to TRBJ2-1; tentatively, D is TRBD1 (5 bases). The V end lost 0 bases, the J end lost 7 bases, and 10 bases lay between the germline ends. The length of the CDR3 is 14 residues. The germline CDR1 and CDR2 sequences are ENHRY and SYGVKD.

The chain links TRBV5-5 to TRBJ1-5; perhaps TRBD2 as D (5 bases). The end of the DNA fits TRBJ2-3 better, so the J call may be wrong. CDR1 and CDR2 (germline): SGHKS, YYEKEE (reference sequence). This CDR3 region has 14 residues. The CDR3 DNA sequence: TGTGCCAGCAGCCGGGGTGTCGGCAATCAGCCCCAGTATTTT. This sequence encodes CASSRGVGNQPQYF.

V and J are TRBV18 and TRBJ1-4; D is possibly TRBD1 (5 bases). Germline V gene lookup returns CDR1 KGHSH and CDR2 LQKENI. The CDR3 consists of 16 residues. Trimming removed 2 bases from V and 0 bases from J, with 10 bases in between. The CDR3 region has the DNA TGTGCCAGCTCACCAGGGGGACTCTCAACTAATGAAAAACTGTTTTTT. Its protein product is CASSPGGLSTNEKLFF.

The chain links TRBV28 to TRBJ1-1; no reliable D call. CDR3 length equals 12 residues. The V end lost 8 bases, the J end lost 11 bases, and 18 bases lay between the germline ends. Per germline, CDR1 MDHEN and CDR2 SYDVKM. The CDR3 protein is CASRLGSLEAFF. DNA for the CDR3: TGTGCCAGCCGTCTGGGATCTCTGGAGGCTTTCTTT. The full variable domain, rest sourced from reference TRBV28 and TRBJ1-1, is DVKVTQSSRYLVKRTGEKVFLECVQDMDHENMFWYRQDPGLGLRLIYFSYDVKMKEKGDIPEGYSVSREKKERFSLILESASTNQTSMYLCASRLGSLEAFFGQGTRLTVV.

This chain connects TRBV29-1 to TRBJ2-7; the D is unclear. The V end lost 1 base, the J end lost 3 bases, and 4 bases lay between the germline ends. Germline values: CDR1 SQVTM, CDR2 ANQGSEA. The CDR3 length is 11 residues. The CDR3 nucleotides read TGCAGCGTTGAAGTGGACTACGAGCAGTACTTC. Protein: CSVEVDYEQYF.

The chain couples TRBV15 to TRBJ2-4, with 7 positions matching TRBD1. Germline assignment: CDR1 LNHNV and CDR2 YYDKDF (reference sequence). Trimming removed 2 bases from V and 0 bases from J; junction bases left unmatched: 13. This CDR3 is 19 amino acids long. The CDR3 reads CATSRTTGVEGLAKNIQYF. The CDR3 DNA is TGTGCCACCAGCAGAACAACAGGGGTTGAGGGGCTAGCCAAAAACATTCAGTACTTC.

This sequence joins TRBV6-5 and TRBJ2-7; 11 nucleotides align to TRBD1. J was trimmed by 6 bases and V by 1 base; bases with no gene match: 2. There are 14 residues in the CDR3. Germline CDR1 is MNHEY and CDR2 is SVGAGI. CDR3 amino acids: CASSYWTGGSEQYF. CDR3 bases: TGTGCCAGCAGTTACTGGACAGGGGGCAGCGAGCAGTACTTC.

V and J are TRBV2 and TRBJ2-5, with D possibly matching TRBD2 (5 bases). Trimming took 6 bases from V and 2 from J, leaving 10 bases between them. This CDR3 contains 13 residues. Germline CDR1 reads SNHLY; CDR2 reads FYNNEI. CDR3 coding DNA: TGTGCCAGCAGGAGGTCGGGGCAAGAGACCCAGTACTTC. Amino acids: CASRRSGQETQYF.

This clone was counted a few times. V usage is TRBV6-6 and J usage is TRBJ2-5; D may be TRBD1 or TRBD2 (5 bases each). The CDR3 has 15 amino acids. V was clipped by 0 bases and J by 5 bases, with 13 bases between them. Germline CDR1 MNHNY, CDR2 SVGAGI (reference sequence). CDR3 amino acids: CASSYSGGTWETQYF. CDR3 DNA: TGTGCCAGCAGTTACTCGGGTGGGACCTGGGAGACCCAGTACTTC.

V and J are TRBV7-6 and TRBJ2-1; 14 positions agree with TRBD2. The CDR3 consists of 15 residues. Per germline, CDR1 SGHVS and CDR2 FNYEAQ. V was pared by 4 bases and J by 10 bases, with 6 bases of the junction left unmatched. CDR3 protein: CASSSGTSGSQEQFF. The CDR3 region has the DNA TGTGCCAGCAGCTCCGGGACTAGCGGGAGTCAGGAGCAGTTCTTC.

The chain couples TRBV30 to TRBJ1-5, with D maybe TRBD1 (6 bases). Germline CDR1 reads GTSNPN; CDR2 reads SVGIG (reference sequence). The CDR3 loop spans 13 amino acids. Trimming took 2 bases from V and 4 from J, leaving 9 bases between them. CDR3 region: CAWSKQGNQPQHF. CDR3 nucleotide sequence: TGTGCCTGGAGTAAACAGGGAAATCAGCCCCAGCATTTT.

The genes are TRBV5-4 and TRBJ2-5; 7 bases are a match to TRBD1. After removal of 2 bases from V and 5 bases from J, the junction contained 9 bases not matched to a gene. Germline loops: CDR1 SGHNT, CDR2 YYREEE (reference sequence). This CDR3 has 15 residues. The CDR3 DNA is TGTGCCAGCAGCTTAGAAAGGGGGCATGGGGAGACCCAGTACTTC. This translates into CASSLERGHGETQYF.

V usage is TRBV5-1 and J usage is TRBJ2-1; no reliable D call. The CDR3 contains 13 residues. V was trimmed by 2 bases and J by 4 bases, leaving 7 bases between them. Germline CDR1 reads SGHRS; CDR2 reads YFSETQ. CDR3 sequence reads: CASSLDVYNEQFF. As DNA, the CDR3 is TGCGCCAGCAGCTTAGACGTATACAATGAGCAGTTCTTC.

The CDR3: CASSYRQTYEQYF. The CDR3 DNA sequence: TGTGCCAGCAGTTATCGGCAGACCTACGAGCAGTACTTC. This sequence joins TRBV6-5 and TRBJ2-7, with D hard to call. Germline V gene lookup returns CDR1 MNHEY and CDR2 SVGAGI. The CDR3 sequence is 13 residues long. Trimming took 3 bases from V and 2 from J, leaving 8 bases between them.